This TCR beta chain was observed in a study of shared clonotypes between healthy human individuals. The study's findings and limits: Larger estimated richness was generally recorded for naive subsets relative to memory subsets.

Each donor was a Caucasian adult residing in Nashville, Tennessee. Some clones are missing from TCRdb's copy, which holds only in-frame ones; the method was immunoSEQ multiplex PCR. This table has about 770,000 clones, over 60% appearing once. A remark on this clone: What it binds is unknown.

V lost 4 bases, J lost 0 bases, and 8 bases lay in between. CDR3 length equals 14 residues. The germline V gene has CDR1 SGHRS and CDR2 YFSETQ. V is TRBV5-1 and J is TRBJ2-1; no clear D gene. The specimen was memory CD4+ T cells sorted from blood. Specified subset: CD45RA-negative fraction. The sequence came from a woman aged 30 to 39 in good health. The CDR3 sequence is CASSALFSYNEQFF. CDR3 bases: TGCGCCAGCAGCGCCCTTTTCTCCTACAATGAGCAGTTCTTC.